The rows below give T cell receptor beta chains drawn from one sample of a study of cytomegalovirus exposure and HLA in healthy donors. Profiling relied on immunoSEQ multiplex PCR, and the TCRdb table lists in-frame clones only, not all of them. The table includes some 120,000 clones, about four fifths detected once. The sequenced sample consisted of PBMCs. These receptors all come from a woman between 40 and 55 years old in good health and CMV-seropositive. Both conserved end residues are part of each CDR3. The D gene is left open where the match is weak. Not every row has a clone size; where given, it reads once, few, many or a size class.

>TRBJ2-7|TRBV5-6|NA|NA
TGTGCCAGCAGCTTGGTGGTGAGGCACGAGCAGTACTTC
CASSLVVRHEQYF
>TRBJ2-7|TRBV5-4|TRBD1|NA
TGTGCCAGCAGCTGGGACGGGACAGGGGGCAACGAGCAGTACTTC
CASSWDGTGGNEQYF
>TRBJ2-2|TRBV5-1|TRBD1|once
TGCGCCAGCAGCTTCAGGGACAGGGTTAGAACCGGGGAGCTGTTTTTT
CASSFRDRVRTGELFF
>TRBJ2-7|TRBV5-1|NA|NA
TGCGCCAGCAGCTTGGTATCCTTTAGATACGAGCAGTACTTC
CASSLVSFRYEQYF
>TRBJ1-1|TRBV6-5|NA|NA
TGTGCCAGCAGTTACTCTCAGGTCACTGAAGCTTTCTTT
CASSYSQVTEAFF
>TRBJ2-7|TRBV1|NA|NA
TGCACCAGCAGCCAAGAGAACGGGCGGGACCCCTACTCCTACGAGCAGTACTTC
CTSSQENGRDPYSYEQYF
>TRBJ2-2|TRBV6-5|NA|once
TGTGCCAGCAGTTACTCAGCTGGGGAGCTGTTTTTT
CASSYSAGELFF
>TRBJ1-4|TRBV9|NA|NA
TGTGCCGGCAGCGTAGGAGCACAGGTTGAAAAACTGTTTTTT
CAGSVGAQVEKLFF
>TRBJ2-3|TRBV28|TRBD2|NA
TGTGCCAGCAGTTCTCTAGCGGGGGCATACACAGATACGCAGTATTTT
CASSSLAGAYTDTQYF
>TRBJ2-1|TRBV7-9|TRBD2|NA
TGTGCCAGCAGCTTAGCGAATGGACTAGCGGGAGGTGAGCAGTTCTTC
CASSLANGLAGGEQFF
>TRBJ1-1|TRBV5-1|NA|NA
TGCGCCAGCAGCTTGAAAAGGGGGAACACTGAAGCTTTCTTT
CASSLKRGNTEAFF
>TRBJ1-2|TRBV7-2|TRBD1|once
TGTGCCAGCAGCTCTGGACAGGGGTATGGCTACACCTTC
CASSSGQGYGYTF
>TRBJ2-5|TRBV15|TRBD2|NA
TGTGCCACCAGCAGAGATTCAGCGGGGACTACCCAAGAGACCCAGTACTTC
CATSRDSAGTTQETQYF
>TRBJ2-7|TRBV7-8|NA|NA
TGTGCCAGCAGCTTATACTACGAGCAGTACTTC
CASSLYYEQYF
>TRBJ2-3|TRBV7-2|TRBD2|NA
TGTGCCAGCAGCTCAAGACTAGCGGGCACCACAGATACGCAGTATTTT
CASSSRLAGTTDTQYF
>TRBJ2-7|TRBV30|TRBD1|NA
TGTGCCTGGATGGGACAGGGGCCTAGGGAGCAGTACTTC
CAWMGQGPREQYF
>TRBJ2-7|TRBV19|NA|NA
TGTGCCAGTAGTATAGACGCTATGACTCCCGAGCAGTACTTC
CASSIDAMTPEQYF
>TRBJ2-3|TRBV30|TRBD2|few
TGTGCCTGGAGTAAACTAGCGGAGAGCACAGATACGCAGTATTTT
CAWSKLAESTDTQYF
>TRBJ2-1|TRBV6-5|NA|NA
TGTGCCAGCCAAGCGGCCGGTGTAAGTGAGCAGTTCTTC
CASQAAGVSEQFF
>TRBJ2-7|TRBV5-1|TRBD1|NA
TGCGCCAGCAGCTTGGCCGGGACAGGGGGTCAGTACGAGCAGTACTTC
CASSLAGTGGQYEQYF
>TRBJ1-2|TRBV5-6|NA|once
TGTGCCAGCAGCTTGGGGAGGACAGCTTCCTATGGCTACACCTTC
CASSLGRTASYGYTF
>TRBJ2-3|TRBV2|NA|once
TGTGCCAGCAGCAACCGGGATATGGAAGATACGCAGTATTTT
CASSNRDMEDTQYF
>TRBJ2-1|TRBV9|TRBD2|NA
TGTGCCAGCAGCGTAGTAGCACTAGCGGGAGTAAATGAGCAGTTCTTC
CASSVVALAGVNEQFF
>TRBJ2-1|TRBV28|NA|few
TGTGCCAGCAACATGAACAGGGTAGACAATGAGCAGTTCTTC
CASNMNRVDNEQFF
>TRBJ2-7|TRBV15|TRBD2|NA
TGTGCCACCAGCCTAGCGGGAGCCTACAAGCAGTACTTC
CATSLAGAYKQYF
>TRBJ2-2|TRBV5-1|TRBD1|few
TGCGCCAGCAGCTCACACAGGGGATCCGGGGAGCTGTTTTTT
CASSSHRGSGELFF
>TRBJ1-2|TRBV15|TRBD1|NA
TGTGCCACCAGCAGTCGGGACAGGGGACGATGGAACTATGGCTACACCTTC
CATSSRDRGRWNYGYTF